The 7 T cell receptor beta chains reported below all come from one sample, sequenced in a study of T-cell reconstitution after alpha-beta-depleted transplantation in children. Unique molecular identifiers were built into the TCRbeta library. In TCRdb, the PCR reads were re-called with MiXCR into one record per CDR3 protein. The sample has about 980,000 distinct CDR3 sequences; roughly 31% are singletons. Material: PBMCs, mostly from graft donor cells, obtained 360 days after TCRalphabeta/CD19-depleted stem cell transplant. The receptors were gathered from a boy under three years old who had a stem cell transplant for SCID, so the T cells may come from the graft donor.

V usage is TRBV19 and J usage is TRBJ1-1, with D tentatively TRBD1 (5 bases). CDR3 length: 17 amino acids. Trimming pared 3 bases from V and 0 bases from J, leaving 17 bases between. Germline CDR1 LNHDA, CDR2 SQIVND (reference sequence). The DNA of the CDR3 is TGTGCCAGTAGTATTGGGCCGGGACCGAAGATGAACACTGAAGCTTTCTTT. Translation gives CASSIGPGPKMNTEAFF.

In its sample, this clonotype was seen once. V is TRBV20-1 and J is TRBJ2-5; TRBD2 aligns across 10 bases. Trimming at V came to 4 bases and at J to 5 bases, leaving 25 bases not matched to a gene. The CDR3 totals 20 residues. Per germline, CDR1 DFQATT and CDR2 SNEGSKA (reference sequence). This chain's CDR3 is CSAKHITLGLAGARGETQYF. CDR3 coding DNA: TGCAGTGCTAAACACATTACACTGGGGCTAGCGGGGGCCCGTGGGGAGACCCAGTACTTC.

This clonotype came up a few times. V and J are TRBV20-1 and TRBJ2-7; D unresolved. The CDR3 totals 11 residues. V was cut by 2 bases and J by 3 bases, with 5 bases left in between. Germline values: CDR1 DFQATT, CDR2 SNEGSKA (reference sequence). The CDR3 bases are TGCAGTGCTAGAATACTCTACGAGCAGTACTTC. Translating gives CSARILYEQYF.

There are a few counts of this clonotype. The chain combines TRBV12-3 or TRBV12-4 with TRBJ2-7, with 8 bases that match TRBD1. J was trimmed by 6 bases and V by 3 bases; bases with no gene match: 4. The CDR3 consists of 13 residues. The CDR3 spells CASSLSGGSEQYF. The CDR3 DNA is TGTGCCAGCAGTTTGTCAGGGGGCTCCGAGCAGTACTTC.

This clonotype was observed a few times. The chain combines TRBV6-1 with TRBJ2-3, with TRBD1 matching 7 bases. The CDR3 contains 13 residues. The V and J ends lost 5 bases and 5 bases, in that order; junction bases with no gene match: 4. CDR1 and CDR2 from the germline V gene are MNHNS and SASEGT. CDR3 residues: CASSRDRRDTQYF. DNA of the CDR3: TGTGCCAGCAGTAGGGACAGACGAGATACGCAGTATTTT.

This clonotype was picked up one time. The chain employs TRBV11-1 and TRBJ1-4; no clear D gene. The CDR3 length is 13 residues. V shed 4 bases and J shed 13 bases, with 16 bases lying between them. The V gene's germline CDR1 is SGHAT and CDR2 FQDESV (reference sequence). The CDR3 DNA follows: TGTGCCAGCAGCTCAGTCACAAGAGGGAGACTGTTTTTT. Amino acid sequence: CASSSVTRGRLFF.

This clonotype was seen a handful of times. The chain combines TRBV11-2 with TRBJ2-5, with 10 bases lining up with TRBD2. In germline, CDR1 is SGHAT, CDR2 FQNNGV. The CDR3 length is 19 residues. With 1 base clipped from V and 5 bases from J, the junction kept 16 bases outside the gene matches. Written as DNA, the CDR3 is TGTGCCAGCAGCTTAGGATTTGTGGGAGCGGGGGGGCCTGGGGAGACCCAGTACTTC. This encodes CASSLGFVGAGGPGETQYF.